This passage covers 26 T cell receptor beta chains from one sample sequenced in a study of blood T cell repertoires in COVID-19. The method was immunoSEQ multiplex PCR; TCRdb's version includes in-frame clones alone and lacks a portion of them. The sample has roughly 300,000 clones, just under 90% seen once; the top ten hold approximately 1.8%. The source material was peripheral blood. These receptors were obtained from a woman aged 30 to 39 with COVID-19, enrolled during active disease.

The chain links TRBV2 to TRBJ2-1; the match to TRBD2 covers 8 bases. Germline V gene sequence: CDR1 SNHLY, CDR2 FYNNEI. With V trimmed by 4 bases and J by 14 bases, 10 bases remained unmatched. The CDR3 has 13 amino acids. The CDR3 sequence: CASSVGTRTSKFF. The CDR3 region has the DNA TGTGCCAGCAGTGTTGGGACTCGGACTAGCAAGTTCTTC. Full variable domain (rest looked up from reference TRBV2 and TRBJ2-1): EPEVTQTPSHQVTQMGQEVILRCVPISNHLYFYWYRQILGQKVEFLVSFYNNEISEKSEIFDDQFSVERPDGSNFTLKIRSTKLEDSAMYFCASSVGTRTSKFFGPGTRLTVL.

The V call is TRBV18, the J call TRBJ1-5; D remains unclear. V lost 0 bases to trimming and J lost 0 bases, with 9 bases between them. This CDR3 spans 16 amino acids. Germline CDR1 reads KGHSH; CDR2 reads LQKENI. The CDR3 nucleotides read TGTGCCAGCTCACCACCGCCAGGTTATAGCAATCAGCCCCAGCATTTT. It specifies CASSPPPGYSNQPQHF.

The genes are TRBV19 and TRBJ2-2; maybe TRBD2 (5 bases). The V gene's germline CDR1 is LNHDA and CDR2 SQIVND (reference sequence). V dropped 8 bases and J dropped 0 bases, with 10 bases sitting between them. The CDR3 totals 14 residues. CDR3 residues: CASSRVSNTGELFF. CDR3 nucleotide sequence: TGTGCCAGTTCGCGGGTTTCGAACACCGGGGAGCTGTTTTTT.

V usage is TRBV18 and J usage is TRBJ1-1, with TRBD1 identical over 8 bases. The V and J ends lost 3 bases and 1 base, in that order; junction bases with no gene match: 7. The germline gives CDR1 KGHSH, CDR2 LQKENI. This CDR3 has 16 amino acids. The CDR3 nucleotides read TGTGCCAGCTCACCGTCCAGGGGGCGGGGGAACACTGAAGCTTTCTTT. Its translation is CASSPSRGRGNTEAFF.

V is TRBV18 and J is TRBJ1-1; D possibly corresponds to TRBD1 (5 bases). From germline, CDR1 is KGHSH and CDR2 LQKENI. This CDR3 has 13 residues. V was shortened by 6 bases and J by 1 base, with 9 bases between the two germline ends. In DNA form, the CDR3 reads TGTGCCAGCTCCTCTACAGGGAACACTGAAGCTTTCTTT. Translating gives CASSSTGNTEAFF.

The rearrangement joins TRBV11-1 to TRBJ2-5, with a tentative D call TRBD1 (6 bases). V lost 0 bases, J lost 0 bases, and 17 bases lay in between. This CDR3 has 18 amino acids. The germline CDR1 and CDR2 sequences are SGHAT and FQDESV (reference sequence). This CDR3 is CASSLALVRGQHQETQYF. CDR3 DNA: TGTGCCAGCAGCTTAGCGCTCGTTCGCGGACAGCACCAAGAGACCCAGTACTTC.

This clone was recorded once. The chain is built from TRBV2 and TRBJ2-1; 11 bases line up with TRBD2. The V gene's germline CDR1 is SNHLY and CDR2 FYNNEI. The CDR3 length is 18 residues. V dropped 6 bases and J dropped 4; count of bases not matched to a gene: 14. This chain's CDR3 is CASRGFSGGATGYNEQFF. CDR3 sequence (DNA): TGTGCCAGCAGAGGGTTTAGCGGGGGGGCCACGGGATACAATGAGCAGTTCTTC.

The CDR3 coding sequence is TGTGCCACCGCGAGCGGGGTACGCACAGATACGCAGTATTTT. This translates into CATASGVRTDTQYF. This sequence joins TRBV19 and TRBJ2-3; 7 bases align to TRBD2. This CDR3 has 14 amino acids. Germline assignment: CDR1 LNHDA and CDR2 SQIVND (reference sequence). The V and J ends lost 10 bases and 1 base, in that order; junction bases with no gene match: 8.

In its sample, this clone was seen a few times. This sequence joins TRBV19 and TRBJ1-5; possible D gene TRBD1, 5 bases. The CDR3 sequence is 15 residues long. With 5 bases removed from V and 1 base from J, the gap between germline ends came to 12 bases. Germline CDR1 and CDR2: LNHDA and SQIVND (reference sequence). CDR3 region: CASSPGSRSNQPQHF. DNA of the CDR3: TGTGCCAGTAGTCCAGGGTCTCGGAGCAATCAGCCCCAGCATTTT.

The V and J genes are TRBV5-6 and TRBJ2-5; 11 bases are shared with TRBD1. Trimming removed 4 bases from V and 5 bases from J; junction bases left unmatched: 10. This CDR3 is built from 16 residues. From germline, CDR1 is SGHDT and CDR2 YYEEEE. The CDR3 spells CASSATGQGVWETQYF. The CDR3 nucleotides are TGTGCCAGCAGCGCCACGGGACAGGGGGTCTGGGAGACCCAGTACTTC. Combining the CDR3 with reference TRBV5-6 and TRBJ2-5 gives the whole variable domain DAGVTQSPTHLIKTRGQQVTLRCSPKSGHDTVSWYQQALGQGPQFIFQYYEEEERQRGNFPDRFSGHQFPNYSSELNVNALLLGDSALYLCASSATGQGVWETQYFGPGTRLLVL.

V gene TRBV19 combines with J gene TRBJ1-2; 10 nucleotides line up with TRBD1. The V segment lost 8 bases and the J segment 3 bases; nucleotides outside the gene matches: 6. This CDR3 contains 14 residues. Germline CDR1 LNHDA, CDR2 SQIVND (reference sequence). CDR3 sequence (DNA): TGTGCCAGTGGAGACAGGGGGCTAGACTATGGCTACACCTTC. This sequence encodes CASGDRGLDYGYTF.

About this clone: The same CDR3 also results from other DNA sequences found in this sample. The V call is TRBV3-1 (or the pseudogene TRBV3-2), the J call TRBJ2-2; D unclear. Germline CDR1 reads LGHDT; CDR2 reads YNNKEL (reference sequence). The CDR3 extends over 12 amino acids. V gave up 6 bases and J gave up 3 bases, with 5 bases separating them. As DNA, the CDR3 is TGTGCCAGCAGTCACTACACCGGGGAGCTGTTTTTT. Protein sequence: CASSHYTGELFF.

The V and J genes are TRBV9 and TRBJ2-7; TRBD1 is a possible D gene (5 bases). CDR3 length: 17 amino acids. The V gene lost 4 bases and the J gene lost 1 base, with 21 bases spanning the gap. The germline V gene encodes CDR1 SGDLS and CDR2 YYNGEE. The CDR3 is CASSLPWQGESSYEQYF. The DNA of the CDR3 is TGTGCCAGCAGCTTGCCATGGCAGGGCGAATCTTCCTACGAGCAGTACTTC.

This clone was found a few times. J is TRBJ2-7 and V is TRBV7-9; TRBD1 matches at 8 bases. CDR3 size: 13 residues. J lost 2 bases, V lost 5 bases, and 2 bases had no gene match. The germline V gene encodes CDR1 SEHNR and CDR2 FQNEAQ (reference sequence). CDR3 nucleotide sequence: TGTGCCAGCAGCGACAGGGGACCCTACGAGCAGTACTTC. This gives the protein CASSDRGPYEQYF.

This chain uses TRBV12-3 or TRBV12-4 with TRBJ1-3; possibly TRBD1 for D (5 bases). This CDR3 has 13 residues. The germline V and J ends were trimmed by 5 bases and 7 bases, with 12 bases remaining between them. The DNA of the CDR3 is TGTGCCAGCAGTGCGCAGGGATGGAACACCATATATTTT. Protein product: CASSAQGWNTIYF.

The gene calls are TRBV6-5 and TRBJ2-7, with 7 bases aligning to TRBD2. Germline V gives CDR1 MNHEY, CDR2 SVGAGI. The CDR3 is made up of 16 amino acids. V lost 2 bases and J lost 7; bases outside the gene matches: 14. CDR3 sequence: CASSYPGPSGGREQYF. As DNA, the CDR3 is TGTGCCAGCAGTTACCCCGGGCCTAGCGGCGGTCGGGAGCAGTACTTC.

This rearrangement joins TRBV6-6 to TRBJ1-1, with 9 bases matching TRBD1. The junction had 5 bases not matched to a gene; V was cut back by 5 bases and J by 1 base. Per the germline V gene, CDR1 is MNHNY and CDR2 is SVGAGI (reference sequence). The length of the CDR3 is 15 residues. CDR3 DNA sequence: TGTGCCAGCAGTGATGGACAGGGGTCGAACACTGAAGCTTTCTTT. Protein sequence: CASSDGQGSNTEAFF.

V usage is TRBV4-3 and J usage is TRBJ1-2; 9 bases map to TRBD1. From germline, CDR1 is LGHNA and CDR2 YSLEER. The CDR3 consists of 15 residues. Germline trimming cut 3 bases from V and 4 bases from J; bases unmatched to any gene: 6. CDR3: CASSQPGQGFYGYTF. DNA for the CDR3: TGCGCCAGCAGCCAGCCGGGACAGGGTTTCTATGGCTACACCTTC.

The V call is TRBV12-3 or TRBV12-4, the J call TRBJ1-2, with 7 bases lining up with TRBD1. The length of the CDR3 is 12 residues. V lost 9 bases and J lost 3; bases outside the gene matches: 4. Written as DNA, the CDR3 is TGTGCCAGTAAACAGGGGTACTATGGCTACACCTTC. This sequence encodes CASKQGYYGYTF.

CDR3 loop: CACQNRAAEAFF. As DNA, the CDR3 is TGTGCCTGCCAAAACAGGGCCGCTGAAGCTTTCTTT. The genes are TRBV30 and TRBJ1-1; TRBD1 is a possible D gene (6 bases). Germline V gene data show CDR1 as GTSNPN and CDR2 as SVGIG (reference sequence). This CDR3 is built from 12 residues. Trimming cost V 6 bases and J 6 bases, with 14 bases left between them.

This clone was detected once. V is TRBV4-1 and J is TRBJ1-1, with D possibly being TRBD1 (6 bases). Germline V lookup: CDR1 MGHRA, CDR2 YSYEKL. The V gene lost 3 bases and the J gene lost 2 bases, with 16 bases spanning the gap. The CDR3 loop spans 16 amino acids. The CDR3 is CASSHQPGQRNTEAFF. CDR3 nucleotides: TGCGCCAGCAGCCATCAACCGGGACAACGAAACACTGAAGCTTTCTTT.

This chain connects TRBV9 to TRBJ1-2, with 9 nucleotides matching TRBD1. V lost 0 bases to trimming and J lost 5 bases; unmatched junction nucleotides: 8. CDR3 length equals 16 residues. Germline V lookup: CDR1 SGDLS, CDR2 YYNGEE. CDR3: CASSVGGQGDGYGYTF. DNA of the CDR3: TGTGCCAGCAGCGTAGGGGGACAGGGCGATGGGTATGGCTACACCTTC.

V is TRBV3-1 (or the pseudogene TRBV3-2) and J is TRBJ1-1; D unclear. Germline CDR1 and CDR2: LGHDT and YNNKEL (reference sequence). The CDR3 is made up of 16 amino acids. The ends were cut back, 0 bases at V and 4 bases at J, with 15 bases in the middle. The CDR3 nucleotides read TGTGCCAGCAGCCAAGATTCTTCCCCCCGGGGCACTGAAGCTTTCTTT. Its protein is CASSQDSSPRGTEAFF.

The chain employs TRBV25-1 and TRBJ1-1; D is unclear. V lost 1 base to trimming and J lost 0 bases, with 12 bases between them. The CDR3 loop spans 16 amino acids. Germline values: CDR1 MGHDK, CDR2 SYGVNS. As DNA, the CDR3 is TGTGCCAGCAGTGAATTAAGAGGGAGAATGAACACTGAAGCTTTCTTT. Amino acid sequence: CASSELRGRMNTEAFF.

The chain recombines TRBV12-3 or TRBV12-4 with TRBJ1-2; D not certain. CDR3 size: 12 residues. With 4 bases removed from V and 8 bases from J, the gap between germline ends came to 11 bases. In nucleotides, the CDR3 is TGTGCCAGCAGTTCCCCTAGCCGCGGCTACACCTTC. Protein sequence: CASSSPSRGYTF.

The J gene is TRBJ2-1, the V gene TRBV28; the D is unclear. This CDR3 is 14 amino acids long. Germline V gene lookup returns CDR1 MDHEN and CDR2 SYDVKM. V lost 4 bases and J lost 4, with 11 bases in between. The chain's CDR3 is CASSYPDTYNEQFF. CDR3 coding DNA: TGTGCCAGCAGTTATCCAGACACGTACAATGAGCAGTTCTTC.